This record concerns one T cell receptor beta chain sequence. What it binds is not known. MiXCR, applied by TCRdb to the 5' RACE reads, yields one record per CDR3 protein. The sample has hundreds of thousands of distinct CDR3 sequences, over 9% seen once; the top ten hold about 15%. V lost 4 bases and J lost 2, with 16 bases in between. This CDR3 contains 15 residues. CDR1 is SGDLS, CDR2 YYNGEE, per germline. The sample originates from a study of T cells after yellow fever vaccination. The study, taken as a whole, reports: The appearance of a small share of clonotypes in both CD4 and CD8 compartments was observed.

The TCR sequence derives from a man in his thirties or forties who received the YFV17D yellow fever vaccine. This specimen consisted of PBMCs, obtained on the day of the yellow fever booster vaccination. The genes are TRBV9 and TRBJ2-7, with D perhaps TRBD1 (6 bases). The CDR3 sequence: CASSTGTRGPYEQYF. Here the CDR3 DNA reads TGTGCCAGCAGCACCGGGACAAGAGGGCCCTACGAGCAGTACTTC.